Following are 29 T cell receptor beta chains from one sample sequenced in a study of technical replicates of blood from a few donors. Profiled with immunoSEQ multiplex PCR; TCRdb holds only in-frame clones, not every one. The sample records approximately 69,000 clones, 80% to 90% being singletons. The source material was PBMCs. These receptors originate from a human donor in good health. Some clones in this sample may be carry-over from other donors' samples.

This clone was seen just once. The genes are TRBV5-5 and TRBJ2-1; unclear D gene. Germline CDR1 reads SGHKS; CDR2 reads YYEKEE (reference sequence). CDR3 length equals 15 residues. With 0 bases removed from V and 13 bases from J, the gap between germline ends came to 20 bases. The CDR3 sequence: CASSLGGFGSFIQFF. DNA for the CDR3: TGTGCCAGCAGCTTGGGTGGGTTCGGGTCCTTTATACAGTTCTTC.

This chain uses TRBV5-1 with TRBJ1-2; 7 nucleotides match TRBD1. V was pared by 7 bases and J by 7 bases, with 16 bases of the junction left unmatched. Germline V CDR1 and CDR2: SGHRS, YFSETQ. This CDR3 contains 15 residues. CDR3 nucleotides: TGCGCCAGCTCCGTTTACACGACAGGGTCCCCTGGCTACACCTTC. It encodes CASSVYTTGSPGYTF.

The chain couples TRBV27 to TRBJ1-4; D gene ambiguous. The germline V gene encodes CDR1 MNHEY and CDR2 SMNVEV (reference sequence). This CDR3 is built from 17 residues. V lost 5 bases and J 1 base, leaving 17 bases between the germline ends. The CDR3 region is CASSKTLKTGTNEKLFF. In nucleotides, the CDR3 is TGTGCCAGCAGTAAAACCTTGAAGACGGGAACTAATGAAAAACTGTTTTTT.

The V call is TRBV7-8, the J call TRBJ1-4, with 11 bases matching TRBD1. V shed 4 bases and J 8 bases; nucleotides not matched to a gene: 6. The V gene's germline CDR1 is SGHVS and CDR2 FQNEAQ. The CDR3 loop spans 15 amino acids. The CDR3 spells CASSSGQGAGEKLFF. CDR3 bases: TGTGCCAGCAGCTCCGGACAGGGGGCGGGGGAAAAACTGTTTTTT.

The chain uses TRBV7-2 and TRBJ2-3; D perhaps matches TRBD2 (5 bases). V lost 5 bases and J lost 2, with 5 bases in between. This CDR3 comprises 12 residues. CDR1 and CDR2 from the germline V gene are SGHTA and FQGNSA. The CDR3 DNA reads as TGTGCCAGCAGCCGGGACACAGATACGCAGTATTTT. Its translation: CASSRDTDTQYF.

This rearrangement joins TRBV2 to TRBJ2-3, with 9 bases aligning to TRBD1. Trimming at V came to 6 bases and at J to 6 bases, leaving 7 bases not matched to a gene. Germline V gene lookup returns CDR1 SNHLY and CDR2 FYNNEI. CDR3 length: 14 residues. CDR3: CASRPGQGGDTQYF. The CDR3 DNA reads as TGTGCCAGCAGACCGGGACAGGGTGGGGATACGCAGTATTTT.

The chain carries TRBV6-4 and TRBJ2-1; D remains unclear. The CDR3 loop spans 14 amino acids. CDR1 MRHNA and CDR2 SNTAGT come from the germline V gene. The CDR3 region is CVLNRSFSYNEQFF. The DNA of the CDR3 is TGTGTCCTAAACCGGTCTTTCTCCTACAATGAGCAGTTCTTC.

The V gene is TRBV7-2, the J gene TRBJ2-1; TRBD2 might be the D (6 bases). V shed 3 bases and J shed 8 bases, with 14 bases lying between them. Germline V CDR1 and CDR2: SGHTA, FQGNSA. This CDR3 has 14 residues. CDR3 sequence reads: CASSFNRGSDEQFF. DNA for the CDR3: TGTGCCAGCAGCTTTAATCGGGGGAGCGATGAGCAGTTCTTC.

The chain combines TRBV6-1 with TRBJ2-7; D may be TRBD1 (5 bases). The V gene's germline CDR1 is MNHNS and CDR2 SASEGT. This CDR3 spans 16 amino acids. V lost 1 base to trimming and J lost 3 bases, with 16 bases between them. CDR3 residues: CASSEGWEGAFYEQYF. Written as DNA, the CDR3 is TGTGCCAGCAGTGAAGGATGGGAAGGGGCTTTCTACGAGCAGTACTTC.

The chain joins TRBV18 to TRBJ2-2; no firm D call. Germline CDR1 reads KGHSH; CDR2 reads LQKENI. V dropped 2 bases and J dropped 6 bases, with 7 bases sitting between them. The CDR3 loop spans 13 amino acids. The CDR3 DNA sequence: TGTGCCAGCTCACCAGAGATAGCCGGGGAGCTGTTTTTT. Translated: CASSPEIAGELFF.

This clone occurred a few times. The rearrangement joins TRBV18 to TRBJ1-5; perhaps TRBD1 as D (6 bases). Germline CDR1 is KGHSH and CDR2 is LQKENI. V was shortened by 0 bases and J by 1 base, with 13 bases between the two germline ends. This CDR3 region has 17 residues. The CDR3 sequence is CASSPPGQGRSNQPQHF. The CDR3 bases are TGTGCCAGCTCACCACCAGGTCAGGGGCGCAGCAATCAGCCCCAGCATTTT.

This rearrangement joins TRBV19 to TRBJ2-5; TRBD2 aligns across 12 bases. The V gene end was trimmed by 3 bases and the J gene end by 5 bases; junction bases not matched to a gene: 16. CDR1 LNHDA and CDR2 SQIVND come from the germline V gene (reference sequence). The CDR3 contains 19 residues. The CDR3, as DNA: TGTGCCAGTAGTATTCGGATGGCACTAGCGGGAGGCGGAGGGGAGACCCAGTACTTC. Translating it yields CASSIRMALAGGGGETQYF.

The J gene is TRBJ2-4, the V gene TRBV29-1, with a tentative D call TRBD2 (6 bases). V was trimmed by 3 bases and J by 8 bases, leaving 11 bases between them. Germline V lookup: CDR1 SQVTM, CDR2 ANQGSEA. CDR3 length equals 12 residues. The CDR3 DNA reads as TGCAGCGTTGAGGCCGGGGACTACATTCAGTACTTC. This encodes CSVEAGDYIQYF.

The V call is TRBV5-6, the J call TRBJ2-1; 12 bases agree with TRBD2. Losses at the gene ends were 4 bases for V and 8 bases for J; bases not matched to a gene: 7. Germline loops: CDR1 SGHDT, CDR2 YYEEEE. There are 15 residues in the CDR3. Here the CDR3 DNA reads TGTGCCAGCAGCGGGACTAGCGGGTATTGGGATGAGCAGTTCTTC. As protein: CASSGTSGYWDEQFF.

This chain uses TRBV12-5 with TRBJ2-3; D might be TRBD1 (6 bases). Per germline, CDR1 LGHNT and CDR2 FRNRAP. This CDR3 comprises 15 residues. Trimming took 0 bases from V and 9 from J, leaving 16 bases between them. CDR3 region: CASGLVLVDSLTQYF. The CDR3 DNA reads as TGTGCTAGTGGTTTGGTACTAGTGGACAGCCTCACGCAGTATTTT.

The chain joins TRBV4-1 to TRBJ1-2; D remains ambiguous. The CDR3 is made up of 15 amino acids. V was pared by 2 bases and J by 8 bases, with 18 bases between. The germline V gene has CDR1 MGHRA and CDR2 YSYEKL. In DNA form, the CDR3 reads TGCGCCAGCAGCCAATTTCTAGAGGGAGGTGGGGGCTACACCTTC. Amino acid sequence: CASSQFLEGGGGYTF.

This sequence joins TRBV15 and TRBJ2-3; 16 nucleotides agree with TRBD2. From germline, CDR1 is LNHNV and CDR2 YYDKDF (reference sequence). The CDR3 runs to 17 residues. V trimming: 6 bases; J trimming: 0 bases; junction bases outside the gene matches: 3. CDR3 sequence (DNA): TGTGCCACCAGTGGGACTAGCGGGAGGGTTAGCACAGATACGCAGTATTTT. This encodes CATSGTSGRVSTDTQYF.

The V gene is TRBV27, the J gene TRBJ2-3, with TRBD2 matching 8 bases. The CDR3 is made up of 15 amino acids. Germline values: CDR1 MNHEY, CDR2 SMNVEV (reference sequence). Trimming at V came to 4 bases and at J to 3 bases, leaving 6 bases not matched to a gene. For the CDR3, the DNA is TGTGCCAGCAGTTCCACGGGGGGGCGGACAGATACGCAGTATTTT. This sequence encodes CASSSTGGRTDTQYF.

The CDR3, as DNA: TGCGCCAGCAGCCAACTTATCCCGGGACTAGGAGTTGGCAATGAGCAGTTCTTC. Its translation: CASSQLIPGLGVGNEQFF. The V gene is TRBV4-3, the J gene TRBJ2-1, with 8 bases that match TRBD2. Germline V lookup: CDR1 LGHNA, CDR2 YSLEER. The CDR3 is made up of 18 amino acids. Germline trimming cut 2 bases from V and 6 bases from J; bases unmatched to any gene: 15.

The V and J genes are TRBV30 and TRBJ2-7, with 8 bases that match TRBD1. Germline-derived CDR1 and CDR2 are GTSNPN and SVGIG (reference sequence). The CDR3 is made up of 13 amino acids. Germline trimming cut 3 bases from V and 0 bases from J; bases unmatched to any gene: 1. DNA of the CDR3: TGTGCCTGGAGGGACAGGGCCTCCTACGAGCAGTACTTC. Translating gives CAWRDRASYEQYF.

The gene calls are TRBV13 and TRBJ2-3, with TRBD2 matching over 11 bases. This CDR3 has 14 amino acids. Germline lookup yields CDR1 PRHDT and CDR2 FYEKMQ (reference sequence). The trim removed 7 bases at V and 5 bases at J, leaving 5 bases unmatched. The CDR3 nucleotides are TGTGCCAGCACCCCCGGACTAGCGGGAGATACGCAGTATTTT. Amino acids: CASTPGLAGDTQYF.

This clone was seen a handful of times. This chain uses TRBV11-2 with TRBJ2-7; maybe TRBD1 (5 bases). In germline, CDR1 is SGHAT, CDR2 FQNNGV. The CDR3 has 14 residues. Trimming removed 4 bases from V and 4 bases from J, with 14 bases in between. As DNA, the CDR3 is TGTGCCAGCAGCTCAAGGGGCCAGGGTTACGAGCAGTACTTC. Amino acids: CASSSRGQGYEQYF. The complete variable domain, with remaining parts taken from reference TRBV11-2 and TRBJ2-7, reads EAGVAQSPRYKIIEKRQSVAFWCNPISGHATLYWYQQILGQGPKLLIQFQNNGVVDDSQLPKDRFSAERLKGVDSTLKIQPAKLEDSAVYLCASSSRGQGYEQYFGPGTRLTVT.

The CDR3 DNA reads as TGTGCCAGCAGGACAGCCCCAGGGACTAACTATGGCTACACCTTC. Its translation is CASRTAPGTNYGYTF. The J gene is TRBJ1-2, the V gene TRBV28; possible D gene TRBD1, 5 bases. CDR1 is MDHEN, CDR2 SYDVKM, per germline. Trimming removed 6 bases from V and 0 bases from J, with 14 bases in between. The CDR3 covers 15 residues.

This clone was seen only a few times. The rearrangement links TRBV19 to TRBJ2-7; 8 positions match TRBD2. Germline assignment: CDR1 LNHDA and CDR2 SQIVND (reference sequence). The trim removed 6 bases at V and 2 bases at J, leaving 6 bases unmatched. This CDR3 is 14 amino acids long. CDR3 residues: CASRASGGTYEQYF. For the CDR3, the DNA is TGTGCCAGTAGGGCAAGCGGGGGCACCTACGAGCAGTACTTC.

The chain carries TRBV7-2 and TRBJ2-5; a possible D gene is TRBD2 (6 bases). The length of the CDR3 is 16 residues. From germline, CDR1 is SGHTA and CDR2 FQGNSA. V lost 0 bases to trimming and J lost 5 bases, with 16 bases between them. The CDR3 loop is CASSLAVGGGLETQYF. The CDR3 region has the DNA TGTGCCAGCAGCTTAGCTGTGGGGGGAGGTCTGGAGACCCAGTACTTC.

This clone was recorded once. This sequence joins TRBV18 and TRBJ2-2, with 9 bases that match TRBD2. The CDR3 extends over 17 amino acids. V was clipped by 3 bases and J by 0 bases; unmatched bases: 5. Germline V gene lookup returns CDR1 KGHSH and CDR2 LQKENI. Here the CDR3 reads CASSPDRLAANTGELFF. The CDR3 DNA follows: TGTGCCAGCTCACCCGATCGACTAGCGGCGAACACCGGGGAGCTGTTTTTT.

This clone showed up just a few times. The rearrangement links TRBV7-9 to TRBJ1-2; D call uncertain. The CDR3 spans 14 residues. V lost 3 bases, J lost 8 bases, and 16 bases lay in between. Germline V lookup: CDR1 SEHNR, CDR2 FQNEAQ (reference sequence). DNA for the CDR3: TGTGCCAGCAGCTTCATCCCCGGGCCGGGGGGCTACACCTTC. Protein sequence: CASSFIPGPGGYTF.

The rearrangement links TRBV5-8 to TRBJ2-5; a weak D match, TRBD1 (6 bases). Germline V gives CDR1 SGHTS, CDR2 YDEGEE. The CDR3 length is 17 residues. V lost 4 bases, J lost 5 bases, and 24 bases lay in between. DNA for the CDR3: TGTGCCAGCAGCATGCACAGGGCTAGGACAATACAGGAGACCCAGTACTTC. It encodes CASSMHRARTIQETQYF. Filled out from reference TRBV5-8 and TRBJ2-5, the complete variable domain reads EAGVTQSPTHLIKTRGQQATLRCSPISGHTSVYWYQQALGLGLQFLLWYDEGEERNRGNFPPRFSGRQFPNYSSELNVNALELEDSALYLCASSMHRARTIQETQYFGPGTRLLVL.

In its sample, this clone is medium-sized. The chain uses TRBV4-2 and TRBJ2-1; 11 bases are a match to TRBD2. The CDR3 is 16 amino acids. Germline V CDR1 and CDR2: LGHNA, YNFKEQ. V lost 4 bases, J lost 4 bases, and 6 bases stayed unmatched. Here the CDR3 DNA reads TGTGCCAGCAGCCGCGATACTAGCGGGAGTTACAATGAGCAGTTCTTC. Protein sequence: CASSRDTSGSYNEQFF.